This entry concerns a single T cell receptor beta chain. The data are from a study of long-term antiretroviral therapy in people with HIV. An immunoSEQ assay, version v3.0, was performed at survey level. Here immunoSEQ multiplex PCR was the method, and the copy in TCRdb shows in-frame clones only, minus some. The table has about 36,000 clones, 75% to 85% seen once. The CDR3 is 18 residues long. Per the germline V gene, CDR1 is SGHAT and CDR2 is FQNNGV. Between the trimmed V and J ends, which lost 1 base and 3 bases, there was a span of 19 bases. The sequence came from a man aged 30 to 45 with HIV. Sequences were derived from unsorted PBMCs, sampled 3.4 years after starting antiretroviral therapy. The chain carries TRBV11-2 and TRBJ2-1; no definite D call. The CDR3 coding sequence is TGTGCCAGCAGCTTAGTTGACTCCCTCGGCGGAGTCTACAATGAGCAGTTCTTC. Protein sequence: CASSLVDSLGGVYNEQFF.